This T cell receptor (beta chain) is from a study of breast tumors, draining lymph nodes, adjacent tissues. Breast cancer patients provided tissue from their axillary draining lymph nodes. Each CDR3 protein gets one entry after TCRdb re-called the multiplex PCR reads with MiXCR. Among over 200,000 distinct CDR3 sequences listed, nearly 35% were seen once. This clonotype was obtained from a female donor with breast cancer. Some clones in this sample may be carry-over from other donors' samples. The sequenced material came from axillary lymph node tissue.

CDR3 coding DNA: TGTGCCAGCAGTTACGGACCAGGCGGGGGCTCCTACAATGAGCAGTTCTTC. Translating gives CASSYGPGGGSYNEQFF. The genes are TRBV6-5 and TRBJ2-1; 7 bases are a match to TRBD2. After removal of 2 bases from V and 0 bases from J, the junction contained 7 bases not matched to a gene. There are 17 residues in the CDR3. The germline V gene encodes CDR1 MNHEY and CDR2 SVGAGI.